This TCR beta chain was observed in a study of T cell changes during pregnancy in multiple sclerosis (dated by TCRdb to about 2019). In terms of the full investigation: In women with multiple sclerosis, the researchers looked at how the T cell repertoire shifted as pregnancy progressed.

To note about this clone: Its specific antigen is unknown. Base qualities are not recorded, but no much larger clone differs from it by a single base.

Trimming costs V 4 bases and J 5 bases, and their ends lie 15 bases apart. From the cysteine up to the phenylalanine, the CDR3 has a length of 15 residues. The read is trimmed to its CDR3 DNA, 45 bases read in frame from base 1. Via the germline V gene, CDR1 is MGHRA and CDR2 YSYEKL. Receptor amplification or capture employed the immunoSEQ multiplex PCR assay. This immuneACCESS table, as held by TCRdb, lists in-frame sequences with V and J called but not all clones. Of the missing ones, under half trace to an unresolved V gene in checked studies; the others have no known cause. The sample profile shows more than 45,000 clones; around 90% of them were found once. The ten top clones hold under 0.3% of the sample.

This TCR derives from a female donor with multiple sclerosis, enrolled in a pregnancy study. Specimen: CD4+ T cells from peripheral blood mononuclear cells, collected in the second trimester of pregnancy. This receptor chain uses TRBV4-1 and TRBJ2-1; TRBD2 is possibly the D segment (6 matching bases). Read as DNA, the sequence is TGCGCCAGCAGCCCGTGGACGGGGGTGAACAATGAGCAGTTCTTC. Translated, this gives CASSPWTGVNNEQFF.